A single sample gave rise to the 18 T cell receptor beta chains below, sequenced in a study of long-term antiretroviral therapy in people with HIV. At the survey level, the v3.0 immunoSEQ assay was run. Profiling relied on immunoSEQ multiplex PCR, and the TCRdb table lists in-frame clones only, not all of them. The top ten clones hold 4% to 5% of a sample with about 21,000 clones, around 84% of them seen once. The material sequenced was unsorted PBMCs, taken 1.3 years after starting antiretroviral therapy. These receptors all stem from a man between 60 and 70 years old with HIV.

The CDR3 DNA is TGTGCCAGCCCCGTGAGGGTGAACACTGAAGCTTTCTTT. It encodes CASPVRVNTEAFF. The chain links TRBV9 to TRBJ1-1, with D hard to call. Germline lookup yields CDR1 SGDLS and CDR2 YYNGEE. V was cut by 7 bases and J by 0 bases, with 10 bases left in between. The CDR3 spans 13 residues.

The chain has TRBV2 and TRBJ1-3; TRBD1 might be the D (5 bases). The length of the CDR3 is 14 residues. The germline V gene has CDR1 SNHLY and CDR2 FYNNEI. V was clipped by 7 bases and J by 4 bases, with 14 bases between them. The CDR3 DNA is TGTGCCAGCACCTTGCTAGGGACCGGAAACACCATATATTTT. The encoded protein is CASTLLGTGNTIYF.

The chain has TRBV9 and TRBJ2-2; D possibly corresponds to TRBD2 (5 bases). The V and J ends lost 6 bases and 6 bases respectively, with 18 bases between them. Germline V gives CDR1 SGDLS, CDR2 YYNGEE. The CDR3 contains 15 residues. The CDR3 reads CASKSSSTGSGELFF. CDR3 nucleotide sequence: TGTGCCAGCAAGAGTTCCAGTACGGGATCCGGGGAGCTGTTTTTT. The full variable domain, its missing parts supplied by reference TRBV9 and TRBJ2-2, is DSGVTQTPKHLITATGQRVTLRCSPRSGDLSVYWYQQSLDQGLQFLIQYYNGEERAKGNILERFSAQQFPDLHSELNLSSLELGDSALYFCASKSSSTGSGELFFGEGSRLTVL.

The V call is TRBV4-3, the J call TRBJ1-2; D call uncertain. V shed 1 base and J shed 6 bases, with 9 bases lying between them. CDR1 and CDR2 from the germline V gene are LGHNA and YSLEER. The CDR3 is 13 amino acids. The CDR3 sequence is CASSQVSSNGYTF. The CDR3 DNA follows: TGCGCCAGCAGCCAAGTTTCGAGTAATGGCTACACCTTC.

The V call is TRBV7-2, the J call TRBJ1-1, with a possible D match to TRBD1 (6 bases). CDR3 length equals 14 residues. Germline V gene data show CDR1 as SGHTA and CDR2 as FQGNSA. Between the trimmed V and J ends, which lost 1 base and 3 bases, there was a span of 9 bases. CDR3 amino acids: CASSLVQGYTEAFF. In DNA, the CDR3 is TGTGCCAGCAGCTTAGTACAGGGCTACACTGAAGCTTTCTTT. Full variable domain (remainder filled in from reference TRBV7-2 and TRBJ1-1): GAGVSQSPSNKVTEKGKDVELRCDPISGHTALYWYRQSLGQGLEFLIYFQGNSAPDKSGLPSDRFSAERTGGSVSTLTIQRTQQEDSAVYLCASSLVQGYTEAFFGQGTRLTVV.

V is TRBV11-2 and J is TRBJ1-4, with 7 bases aligning to TRBD1. The J segment lost 8 bases and the V segment lost 4 bases, leaving 13 bases of the junction unmatched. The CDR3 is 16 residues long. CDR1 is SGHAT, CDR2 FQNNGV, per germline. CDR3 nucleotides: TGTGCCAGCAGCTCCCTTCGACAGGGTCATTCCGAAAAACTGTTTTTT. As protein: CASSSLRQGHSEKLFF.

This chain joins TRBV12-5 and TRBJ2-3, with TRBD1 as a possible D gene (5 bases). CDR1 is LGHNT and CDR2 is FRNRAP in the germline V gene. V lost 0 bases, J lost 6 bases, and 13 bases lay in between. This CDR3 is built from 15 residues. The CDR3 reads CASGLVEGVVDTQYF. As DNA, the CDR3 is TGTGCTAGTGGTTTGGTAGAAGGGGTCGTTGATACGCAGTATTTT.

V usage is TRBV6-1 and J usage is TRBJ2-5, with TRBD1 identical over 8 bases. This CDR3 region has 13 residues. Germline V gives CDR1 MNHNS, CDR2 SASEGT. The V segment lost 8 bases and the J segment 4 bases; nucleotides outside the gene matches: 6. In DNA form, the CDR3 reads TGTGCCAGCCAAAGGGGACAGGCAGAGACCCAGTACTTC. Amino acid sequence: CASQRGQAETQYF.

V gene TRBV6-1 combines with J gene TRBJ1-2; no definite D call. The CDR3 has 14 residues. From germline, CDR1 is MNHNS and CDR2 SASEGT. The V and J ends lost 4 bases and 7 bases respectively, with 16 bases between them. CDR3: CASSGSDDWVGYTF. As DNA, the CDR3 is TGTGCCAGCAGTGGCTCCGACGATTGGGTTGGCTACACCTTC.

The chain uses TRBV7-9 and TRBJ2-1; 7 positions agree with TRBD2. Trimming removed 3 bases from V and 0 bases from J; junction bases left unmatched: 5. The CDR3 has 16 residues. Germline CDR1 reads SEHNR; CDR2 reads FQNEAQ (reference sequence). In DNA, the CDR3 is TGTGCCAGCAGCTTCCTAGCGGACCGCTCCTACAATGAGCAGTTCTTC. It codes for CASSFLADRSYNEQFF.

This clone was counted between two and nine times. The chain recombines TRBV25-1 with TRBJ2-7; D could derive from TRBD1 or TRBD2 (5 bases each). Trimming shortened V by 6 bases and J by 4 bases, and 13 bases separated the two germline ends. The germline V gene encodes CDR1 MGHDK and CDR2 SYGVNS. This CDR3 comprises 13 residues. The CDR3 here is CASRRGREYEQYF. The CDR3 region has the DNA TGTGCCAGCAGGAGGGGCAGAGAATACGAGCAGTACTTC.

This rearrangement joins TRBV6-5 to TRBJ1-1, with D perhaps TRBD1 (6 bases). The length of the CDR3 is 15 residues. Germline lookup yields CDR1 MNHEY and CDR2 SVGAGI. V lost 5 bases and J lost 0, with 13 bases in between. This CDR3 reads CASSPMTGLNTEAFF. The CDR3, as DNA: TGTGCCAGCAGTCCTATGACAGGTCTGAACACTGAAGCTTTCTTT.

The V gene is TRBV5-1, the J gene TRBJ2-5; TRBD2 agrees at 9 bases. CDR1 SGHRS and CDR2 YFSETQ come from the germline V gene. The CDR3 consists of 14 residues. V shed 6 bases and J 5 bases; nucleotides not matched to a gene: 8. The CDR3, as DNA: TGCGCCAGCACCCGAACTCTAGCGGGGGAGACCCAGTACTTC. The encoded protein is CASTRTLAGETQYF.

J is TRBJ2-2 and V is TRBV7-9; a weak D match, TRBD1 (6 bases). V was pared by 5 bases and J by 2 bases, with 15 bases between. The length of the CDR3 is 16 residues. CDR1 and CDR2 from the germline V gene are SEHNR and FQNEAQ (reference sequence). As DNA, the CDR3 is TGTGCCAGCAGCCCACTGGGACACCGAAACACCGGGGAGCTGTTTTTT. The encoded protein is CASSPLGHRNTGELFF.

The CDR3 nucleotides read TGTGCCAGCGCCCGGGGAGGGGACTATGGCTACACCTTC. Its translation is CASARGGDYGYTF. V and J are TRBV6-5 and TRBJ1-2; D is perhaps TRBD1 (5 bases). Germline lookup yields CDR1 MNHEY and CDR2 SVGAGI. V was clipped by 8 bases and J by 3 bases, with 13 bases between them. The CDR3 runs 13 residues.

J is TRBJ2-1 and V is TRBV29-1; 7 bases are shared with TRBD2. Germline V gives CDR1 SQVTM, CDR2 ANQGSEA. The CDR3 has 14 amino acids. The ends lost 4 bases at V and 5 bases at J; junction bases unmatched: 8. CDR3 coding DNA: TGCAGCGTTGGCTTGCGGACTAGGAACAATGAGCAGTTCTTC. Residues: CSVGLRTRNNEQFF.

The chain is built from TRBV10-3 and TRBJ2-7, with 8 bases fitting TRBD1. Trimming at V came to 6 bases and at J to 4 bases, leaving 14 bases not matched to a gene. Germline V gene lookup returns CDR1 ENHRY and CDR2 SYGVKD. This CDR3 is 16 amino acids long. CDR3: CAISLQDRVGSYEQYF. CDR3 nucleotides: TGTGCCATCAGCCTTCAGGACAGGGTGGGGTCTTACGAGCAGTACTTC.

In this sample, this clone turned up a few times. This rearrangement joins TRBV30 to TRBJ1-5; 8 bases are a match to TRBD1. This CDR3 has 15 amino acids. Germline CDR1 is GTSNPN and CDR2 is SVGIG (reference sequence). V trimming: 2 bases; J trimming: 3 bases; junction bases outside the gene matches: 6. CDR3 protein: CAWSWQGAYNQPQHF. The CDR3 coding sequence is TGTGCCTGGAGTTGGCAGGGGGCTTACAATCAGCCCCAGCATTTT. Full variable domain (missing parts from reference TRBV30 and TRBJ1-5): SQTIHQWPATLVQPVGSPLSLECTVEGTSNPNLYWYRQAAGRGLQLLFYSVGIGQISSEVPQNLSASRPQDRQFILSSKKLLLSDSGFYLCAWSWQGAYNQPQHFGDGTRLSIL.